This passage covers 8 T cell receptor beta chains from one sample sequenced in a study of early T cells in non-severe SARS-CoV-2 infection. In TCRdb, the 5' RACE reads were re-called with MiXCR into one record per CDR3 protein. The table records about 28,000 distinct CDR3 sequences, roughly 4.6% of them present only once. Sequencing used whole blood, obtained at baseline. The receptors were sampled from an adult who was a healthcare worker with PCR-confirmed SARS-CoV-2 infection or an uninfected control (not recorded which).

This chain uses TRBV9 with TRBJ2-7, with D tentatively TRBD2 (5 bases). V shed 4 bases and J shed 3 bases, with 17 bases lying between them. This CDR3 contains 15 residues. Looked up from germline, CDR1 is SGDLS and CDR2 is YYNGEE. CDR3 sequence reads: CASSPRLRGSYEQYF. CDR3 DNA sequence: TGTGCCAGCAGCCCACGACTACGCGGAAGCTACGAGCAGTACTTC.

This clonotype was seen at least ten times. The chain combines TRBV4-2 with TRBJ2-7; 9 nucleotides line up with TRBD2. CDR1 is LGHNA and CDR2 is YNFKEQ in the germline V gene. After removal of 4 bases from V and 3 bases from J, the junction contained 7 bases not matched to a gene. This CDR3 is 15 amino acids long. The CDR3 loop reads CASSPFSGGHYEQYF. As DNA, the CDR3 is TGTGCCAGCAGCCCCTTTAGCGGGGGTCACTACGAGCAGTACTTC.

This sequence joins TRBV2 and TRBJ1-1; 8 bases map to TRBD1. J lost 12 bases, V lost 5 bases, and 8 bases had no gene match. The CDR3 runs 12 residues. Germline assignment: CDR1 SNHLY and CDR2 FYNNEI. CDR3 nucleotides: TGTGCCAGCAGTTTCAGGGGGCCCGAAACTTTCTTT. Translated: CASSFRGPETFF.

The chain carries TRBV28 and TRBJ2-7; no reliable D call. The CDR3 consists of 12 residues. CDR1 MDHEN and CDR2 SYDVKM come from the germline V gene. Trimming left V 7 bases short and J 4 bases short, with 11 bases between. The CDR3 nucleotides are TGTGCCAGCACCTCGATGTCTTACGAGCAGTACTTC. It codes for CASTSMSYEQYF.

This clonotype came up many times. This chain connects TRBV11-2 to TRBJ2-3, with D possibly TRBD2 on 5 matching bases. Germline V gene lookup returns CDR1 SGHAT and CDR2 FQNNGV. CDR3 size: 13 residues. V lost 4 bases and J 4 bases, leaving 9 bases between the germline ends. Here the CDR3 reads CASSSTISDTQYF. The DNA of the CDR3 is TGTGCCAGCAGCTCGACTATTTCAGATACGCAGTATTTT.

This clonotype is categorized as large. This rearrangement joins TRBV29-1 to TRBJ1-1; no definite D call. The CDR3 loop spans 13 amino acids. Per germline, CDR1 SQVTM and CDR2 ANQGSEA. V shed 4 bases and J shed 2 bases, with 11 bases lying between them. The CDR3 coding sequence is TGCAGCGTTGTAGCGACGTCCAACACTGAAGCTTTCTTT. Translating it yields CSVVATSNTEAFF.

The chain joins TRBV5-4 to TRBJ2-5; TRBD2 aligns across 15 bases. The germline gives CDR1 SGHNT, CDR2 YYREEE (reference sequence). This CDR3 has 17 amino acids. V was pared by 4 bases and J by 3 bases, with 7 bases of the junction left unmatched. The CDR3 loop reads CASSPSRTSGREETQYF. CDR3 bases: TGTGCCAGCAGCCCCTCCCGGACTAGCGGGAGGGAAGAGACCCAGTACTTC.

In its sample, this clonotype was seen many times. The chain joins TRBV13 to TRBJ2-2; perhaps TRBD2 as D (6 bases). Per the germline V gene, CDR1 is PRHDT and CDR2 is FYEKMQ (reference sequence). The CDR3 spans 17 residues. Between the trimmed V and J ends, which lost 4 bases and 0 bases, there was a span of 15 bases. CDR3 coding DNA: TGTGCCAGCAGCTCGGGACTCCCTTCCGCGAACACCGGGGAGCTGTTTTTT. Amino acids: CASSSGLPSANTGELFF.